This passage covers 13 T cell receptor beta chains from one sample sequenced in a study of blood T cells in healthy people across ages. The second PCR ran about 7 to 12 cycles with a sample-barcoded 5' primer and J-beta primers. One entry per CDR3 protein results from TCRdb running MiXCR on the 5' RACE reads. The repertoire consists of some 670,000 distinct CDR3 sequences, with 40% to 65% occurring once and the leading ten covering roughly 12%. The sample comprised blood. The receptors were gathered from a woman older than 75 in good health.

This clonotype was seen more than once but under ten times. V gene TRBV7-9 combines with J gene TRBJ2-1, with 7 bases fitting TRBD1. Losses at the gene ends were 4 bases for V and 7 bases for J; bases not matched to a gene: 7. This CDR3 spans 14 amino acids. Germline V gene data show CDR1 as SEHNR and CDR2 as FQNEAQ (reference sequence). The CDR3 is CASSSTGSTNEQFF. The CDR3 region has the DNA TGTGCCAGCAGCTCGACAGGGTCTACTAATGAGCAGTTCTTC.

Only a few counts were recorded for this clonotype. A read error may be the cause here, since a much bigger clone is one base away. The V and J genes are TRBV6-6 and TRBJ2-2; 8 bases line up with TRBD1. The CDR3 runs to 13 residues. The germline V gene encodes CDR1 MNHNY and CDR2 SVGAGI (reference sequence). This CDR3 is CASDRGPTGEPFF. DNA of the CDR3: TGTGCCAGCGACAGGGGTCCCACCGGGGAGCCGTTTTTT.

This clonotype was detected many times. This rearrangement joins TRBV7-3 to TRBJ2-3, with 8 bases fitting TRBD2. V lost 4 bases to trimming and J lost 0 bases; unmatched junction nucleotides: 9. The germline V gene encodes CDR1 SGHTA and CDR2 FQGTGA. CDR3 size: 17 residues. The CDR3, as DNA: TGTGCCAGCAGCTCATACGGACTAGCTGCTAGCACAGATACGCAGTATTTT. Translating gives CASSSYGLAASTDTQYF.

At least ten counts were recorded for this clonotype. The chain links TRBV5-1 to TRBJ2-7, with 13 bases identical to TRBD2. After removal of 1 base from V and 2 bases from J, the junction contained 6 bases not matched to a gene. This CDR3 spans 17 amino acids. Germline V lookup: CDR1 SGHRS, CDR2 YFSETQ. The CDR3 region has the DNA TGCGCCAGCAGCTTGAGGGGGACTAGCGGGATTACCTACGAGCAGTACTTC. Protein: CASSLRGTSGITYEQYF.

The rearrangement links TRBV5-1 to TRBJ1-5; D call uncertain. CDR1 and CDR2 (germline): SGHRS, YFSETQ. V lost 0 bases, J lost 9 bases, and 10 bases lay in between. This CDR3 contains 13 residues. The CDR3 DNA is TGCGCCAGCAGCTTGGAGGCCGAGACGCCCCAGCATTTT. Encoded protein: CASSLEAETPQHF.

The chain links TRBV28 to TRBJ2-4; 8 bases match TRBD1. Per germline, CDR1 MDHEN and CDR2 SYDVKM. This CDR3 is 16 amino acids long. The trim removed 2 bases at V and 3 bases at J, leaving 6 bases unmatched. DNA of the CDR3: TGTGCCAGCAGTTTACCCACAGGGGGTAACAAAAACATTCAGTACTTC. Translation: CASSLPTGGNKNIQYF.

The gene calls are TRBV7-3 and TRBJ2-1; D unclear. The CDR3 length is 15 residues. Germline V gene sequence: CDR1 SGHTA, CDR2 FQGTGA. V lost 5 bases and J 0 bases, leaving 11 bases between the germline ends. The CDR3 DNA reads TGTGCCAGCAGCACCTACAGTGGCTCCTACAATGAGCAGTTCTTC. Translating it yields CASSTYSGSYNEQFF.

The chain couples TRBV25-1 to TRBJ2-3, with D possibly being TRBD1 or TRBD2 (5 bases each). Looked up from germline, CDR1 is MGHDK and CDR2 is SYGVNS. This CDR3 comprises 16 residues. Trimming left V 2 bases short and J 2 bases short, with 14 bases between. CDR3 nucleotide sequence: TGTGCCAGCAGTGAAGGCCGGGGCGGAGTCACAGATACGCAGTATTTT. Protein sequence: CASSEGRGGVTDTQYF. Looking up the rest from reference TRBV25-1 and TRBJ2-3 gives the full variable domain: EADIYQTPRYLVIGTGKKITLECSQTMGHDKMYWYQQDPGMELHLIHYSYGVNSTEKGDLSSESTVSRIRTEHFPLTLESARPSHTSQYLCASSEGRGGVTDTQYFGPGTRLTVL.

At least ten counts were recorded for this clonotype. The CDR3 DNA sequence: TGCAGTGCACCCCTCAGACGGCCCTCCTACGAGCAGTACTTC. Translation: CSAPLRRPSYEQYF. This chain links TRBV20-1 with TRBJ2-7; no firm D call. Trimming removed 6 bases from V and 0 bases from J, with 15 bases in between. Per the germline V gene, CDR1 is DFQATT and CDR2 is SNEGSKA (reference sequence). The CDR3 loop spans 14 amino acids.

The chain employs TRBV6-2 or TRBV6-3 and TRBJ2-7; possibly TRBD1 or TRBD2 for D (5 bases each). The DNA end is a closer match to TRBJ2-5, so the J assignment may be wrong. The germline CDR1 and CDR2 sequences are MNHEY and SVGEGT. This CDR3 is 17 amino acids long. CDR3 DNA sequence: TGTGCCAGCAGTTACCCGAAGAATGCAGGGAGCATGGAGACCCAGTACTTC. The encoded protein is CASSYPKNAGSMETQYF.

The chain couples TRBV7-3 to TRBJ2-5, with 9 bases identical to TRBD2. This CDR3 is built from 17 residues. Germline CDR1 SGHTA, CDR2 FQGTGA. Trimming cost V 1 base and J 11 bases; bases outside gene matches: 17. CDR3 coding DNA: TGTGCCAGCAGCTTAAGAGGGGGCGGGAGGGCCTCGGATGAGCAGTACTTC. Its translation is CASSLRGGGRASDEQYF. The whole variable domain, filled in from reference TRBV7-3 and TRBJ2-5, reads GAGVSQTPSNKVTEKGKYVELRCDPISGHTALYWYRQSLGQGPEFLIYFQGTGAADDSGLPNDRFFAVRPEGSVSTLKIQRTERGDSAVYLCASSLRGGGRASDEQYFGPGTRLLVL.

The CDR3 DNA reads TGTGCCAGCAGCCTACTGGGAGGGGGGCCCTACGAGCAGTACTTC. As protein: CASSLLGGGPYEQYF. The rearrangement joins TRBV4-2 to TRBJ2-4, with D possibly TRBD2 on 7 matching bases. The DNA matches TRBJ2-7 better at its end, which makes the J call doubtful. Germline V gene data show CDR1 as LGHNA and CDR2 as YNFKEQ. The CDR3 has 15 residues.

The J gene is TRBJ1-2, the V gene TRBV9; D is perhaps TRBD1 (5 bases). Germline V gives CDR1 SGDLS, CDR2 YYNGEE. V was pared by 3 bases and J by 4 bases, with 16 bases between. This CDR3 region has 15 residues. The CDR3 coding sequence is TGTGCCAGCAGCGCACAGGTGGAAGACATCTATGGCTACACCTTC. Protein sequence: CASSAQVEDIYGYTF. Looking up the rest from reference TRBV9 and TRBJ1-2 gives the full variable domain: DSGVTQTPKHLITATGQRVTLRCSPRSGDLSVYWYQQSLDQGLQFLIQYYNGEERAKGNILERFSAQQFPDLHSELNLSSLELGDSALYFCASSAQVEDIYGYTFGSGTRLTVV.